This T cell receptor beta chain emerged from a study of T cell responses to AZD1222 COVID-19 vaccine (TCRdb year 2021). At the level of the whole study: A total of just over 230 trial participants underwent TCR sequencing, of whom nearly 210 had received two doses of AZD1222 and around 25 had received two doses of the MenACWY control vaccine. Trial participants were enrolled into age subgroups of 18-55, 56-69 and 70-plus years, which contained about 150, 27 and 61 TCR-sequenced participants, respectively.

Concerning this clone: Its cognate antigen has yet to be identified. No base qualities exist here, and no much larger clone lies one base off it.

The CDR3 regions of human TCRbeta chains were subjected to immunosequencing. From the authors' description of their analysis: TCRs in the repertoires were compared against a reference library of SARS-CoV-2-specific TCRs that had been generated with the MIRA antigen-specificity platform. Breadth meant the fraction of unique TCRs that were SARS-CoV-2-associated, whereas depth meant the fraction of total T cells that were SARS-CoV-2-associated. Using the MIRA data, each spike-specific TCR was assigned both to the spike region to which the TCR was reactive and to a CD4 or CD8 class. Log10-transformed breadth and depth values were compared by one-way ANOVA with Sidak's multiple comparisons tests. The clones in this table, taken by TCRdb from immuneACCESS, are in-frame only. Not every clone is retained; where verified, under half of the shortfall comes from an unresolved V gene, and the cause of the rest is unknown. V, J and clone size reflect that table, while D and trimming were determined from the DNA. The sample table contains about 76,000 clones; only one count was recorded for over 65% of them. 27% of the sample is held by the ten biggest clonotypes.

Study-wide conclusions, independent of this receptor: The 56-69-year group was small, and its depth increase did not reach significance, likely because of low power. After two AZD1222 doses, both the breadth and the depth of spike-specific TCRs were significantly higher than at day 0 and than in MenACWY recipients. Nearly half of unique spike-specific TCRs reportedly recognized epitopes outside regions mutated in the B.1.351 and B.1.1.7 variants. No day 14 peak-response samples were available, so repertoires were characterized only after the peak T cell response. CD4 TCRs associated with the vaccine covered the entire spike protein, and the dominant responses were in regions 160-218 and 743-854. Conclusions about previously exposed vaccinees were limited because only six AZD1222 recipients were SARS-CoV-2 seropositive at baseline. Participants were mostly white British, with more females than males. The authors suggested clonal diversity may have been underestimated.

The intended sense of this specimen's time point label: about 28 days (+/-7) after the second vaccine dose. What the treatment or condition label conveys for this sample: meningococcal conjugate vaccine given as trial control. Samples from vaccinated people were obtained from the UK trials COV001 and COV002, which included a single-blind randomized controlled phase 2/3 trial of AZD1222 (ChAdOx1 nCoV-19) in healthy adults. For TCRbeta chain sequencing, PBMC samples from trial participants were taken at day 0 and at day 28 after the second dose. The TCR originated in an adult who received the MenACWY meningococcal vaccine as a control. Sequenced here: peripheral blood, sampled 28 days after the second dose of the MenACWY control vaccine.

The nucleotide sequence is given as TGTGCCAGCGGAAGATGGGGACAGGCCCTATGCGGCTATGGCTACACCTTC. Its protein product is CASGRWGQALCGYGYTF. The sequence is built from TRBV21-1 and TRBJ1-2; the table's D call, TRBD1, was not checked against the DNA. TRBV21-1 is reported as a pseudogene. From the cysteine through the phenylalanine, the CDR3 covers 17 amino acids. Only CDR3 DNA remains: 51 bases, in frame from the first base.